This T cell receptor (beta chain) was retrieved from a study of beta chain features in type 1 diabetes. Of the isolated RNA, all was reverse transcribed, and so the sequenced material was expressed TCRB transcripts. Profiled with immunoSEQ multiplex PCR; TCRdb holds only in-frame clones, not every one. The data hold approximately 17,000 clones, with roughly 72% observed a single time. Germline CDR1 reads GTSNPN; CDR2 reads SVGIG (reference sequence). This CDR3 is 14 amino acids long. The ends lost 1 base at V and 8 bases at J; junction bases unmatched: 5. Comments on this clone: What it binds is unknown.

Study-level findings and limits: When Type 1 diabetes patients were examined, their TCRB CDR3s proved moderately but significantly shorter in all four CD4+ subsets.

This receptor was obtained from a man younger than 45 with type 1 diabetes. The sequencing sample was made of stem cell memory CD4+ T cells from blood. This chain uses TRBV30 with TRBJ2-1; 10 bases line up with TRBD2. The DNA of the CDR3 is TGTGCCTGGAGTGCACTAGCGGGGTACCATGAGCAGTTCTTC. It specifies CAWSALAGYHEQFF.